These T cell receptor beta chains were read from a single sample in a study of blood T cell repertoires in COVID-19. The assay was immunoSEQ multiplex PCR, and TCRdb's table has in-frame clones only and misses some. The table shows some 99,000 clones, with approximately 82% occurring only once. Specimen: peripheral blood. These receptors were taken from an elderly woman with active or convalescent COVID-19. Both conserved end residues are part of each CDR3. A D gene is named only where the DNA matches it firmly. Clone size is shown for a subset of rows, as once, few, many or a class of expanded clone.

abundance	v_gene	d_gene	j_gene	CDR3nt	CDR3aa
NA	TRBV19	TRBD1	TRBJ1-2	TGTGCCAGTAGTTTCAGACAGGGGGACGGCTACACCTTC	CASSFRQGDGYTF
NA	TRBV7-3	NA	TRBJ2-3	TGTGCCAGCAGCCTACGGGGGTCAGATACGCAGTATTTT	CASSLRGSDTQYF
NA	TRBV19	NA	TRBJ1-6	TGTGCCAGTAGCCCGAGGCAGAGGAATTCACCCCTCCACTTT	CASSPRQRNSPLHF
once	TRBV28	TRBD1	TRBJ2-7	TGTGCCAGCAGAACACAGGGGTTGTACGAGCAGTACTTC	CASRTQGLYEQYF
NA	TRBV6-1	NA	TRBJ1-4	TGTGCCAGCAGTGAAGAAGAGGCGGGGGTAACTAATGAAAAACTGTTTTTT	CASSEEEAGVTNEKLFF
NA	TRBV10-3	TRBD1	TRBJ1-2	TGTGCCATCAGTGAGCGAACAGGGGGATATGGCTACACCTTC	CAISERTGGYGYTF
NA	TRBV5-1	NA	TRBJ1-1	TGCGCCAGCATGACGTCGGCAGGTTTGAACACTGAAGCTTTCTTT	CASMTSAGLNTEAFF
NA	TRBV19	TRBD1	TRBJ1-2	TGTGCCAGTAGTCCCGGGACAGGGGACTACTCTGGCTATGGCTACACCTTC	CASSPGTGDYSGYGYTF
NA	TRBV9	TRBD1	TRBJ1-1	TGTGCCAGCAGCTACGGACAGGGGACAGAAGCTTTCTTT	CASSYGQGTEAFF
NA	TRBV6-5	NA	TRBJ1-6	TGTGCCAGCACCGAACATCCGGGCTATAATTCACCCCTCCACTTT	CASTEHPGYNSPLHF
NA	TRBV27	TRBD1	TRBJ2-7	TGTGCCAGCATGGGGACAGGGGTCTCCTACGAGCAGTACTTC	CASMGTGVSYEQYF
NA	TRBV30	NA	TRBJ1-2	TGTGCCTGGAGTGTACAGGGCTATGGCTACACCTTC	CAWSVQGYGYTF
many	TRBV5-4	NA	TRBJ1-2	TGTGCCAGCAGCTTGGATCAGGGTTTTAACTATGGCTACACCTTC	CASSLDQGFNYGYTF
NA	TRBV7-2	NA	TRBJ1-1	TGTGCCAGCAGCTTTTCGCCCGGCGGGTACACTGAAGCTTTCTTT	CASSFSPGGYTEAFF
NA	TRBV7-2	TRBD1	TRBJ2-7	TGTGCCAGCAGCCCGGACAGGGTAAGCTCCTACGAGCAGTACTTC	CASSPDRVSSYEQYF
NA	TRBV7-2	TRBD2	TRBJ2-5	TGTGCCAGCAGCTCCCCTGCTAGCGGGAGATCCAGGTACTTC	CASSSPASGRSRYF
once	TRBV2	TRBD2	TRBJ2-1	TGTGCCAGCAGTGTGACGGGAGGCTACAATGAGCAGTTCTTC	CASSVTGGYNEQFF
NA	TRBV28	TRBD1	TRBJ2-5	TGTGCCAGCAGTTGGGGACAGGGGGCCGGAGAGGAGACCCAGTACTTC	CASSWGQGAGEETQYF
NA	TRBV2	NA	TRBJ2-3	TGTGCCAGCAACAGGCTGAACACAGATACGCAGTATTTT	CASNRLNTDTQYF
NA	TRBV24-1	TRBD1	TRBJ1-5	TGTGCCACCAGTGATGGACAGGGTAATCAGCCCCAGCATTTT	CATSDGQGNQPQHF
NA	TRBV28	TRBD2	TRBJ2-1	TGTGCCAGCAGTTTGGCCTCGTTAGCGGGAGGGCGAGGGATTGAGCAGTTCTTC	CASSLASLAGGRGIEQFF
once	TRBV28	TRBD2	TRBJ2-2	TGTGCCAGCAGTGATGGGGGACTAGCATCCGGGGAGCTGTTTTTT	CASSDGGLASGELFF